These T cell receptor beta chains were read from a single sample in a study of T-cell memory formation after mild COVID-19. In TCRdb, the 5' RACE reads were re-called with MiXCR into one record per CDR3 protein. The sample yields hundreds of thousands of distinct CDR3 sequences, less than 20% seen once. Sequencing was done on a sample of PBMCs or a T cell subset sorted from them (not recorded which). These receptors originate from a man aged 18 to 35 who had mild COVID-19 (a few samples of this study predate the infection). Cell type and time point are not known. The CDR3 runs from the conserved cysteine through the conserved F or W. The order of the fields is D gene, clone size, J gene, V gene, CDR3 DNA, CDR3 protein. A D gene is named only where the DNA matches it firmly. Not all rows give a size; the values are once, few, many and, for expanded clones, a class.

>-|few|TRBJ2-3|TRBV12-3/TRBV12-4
TGTGCCAGCAGCCCCGGGGAGCTAGGTACGCAGTATTTT
CASSPGELGTQYF
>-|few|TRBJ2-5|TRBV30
TGTGCCTGGAGCCTTACCCGAGAGACCCAGTACTTC
CAWSLTRETQYF
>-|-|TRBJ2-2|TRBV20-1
TGCAGTGCGCTACGGTATAACACCGGGGAGCTGTTTTTT
CSALRYNTGELFF
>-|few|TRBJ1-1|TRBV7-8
TGTGCCAGCAGCTTAGACCCAGCGAACACTGAAGCTTTCTTT
CASSLDPANTEAFF
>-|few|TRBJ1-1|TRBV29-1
TGCAGCGTAGTCTGGGGGACTGAAGCTTTCTTT
CSVVWGTEAFF
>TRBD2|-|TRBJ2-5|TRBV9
TGTGCCAGCAGTACTAGCGGGGATCCTCCAGGGACCCAGTACTTC
CASSTSGDPPGTQYF
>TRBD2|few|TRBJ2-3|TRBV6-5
TGTGCCAGCAGTTTTGCGGGGGATCGGGATACGCAGTATTTT
CASSFAGDRDTQYF
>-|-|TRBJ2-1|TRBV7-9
TGTGCCAGCAGCGTACAGGGCAATGAGCAGTTCTTC
CASSVQGNEQFF
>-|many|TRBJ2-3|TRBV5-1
TGTGCCAGCAGCTTCGGGGGGCCCACAGATACGCAGTATTTT
CASSFGGPTDTQYF
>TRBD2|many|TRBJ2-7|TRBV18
TGTGCCAGCTCGCCCCCGGGACTAGCGGCCTACGAGCAGTACTTC
CASSPPGLAAYEQYF
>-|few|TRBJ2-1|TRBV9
TGTGCCAGCAGCGTAGCGCCCTTATACAATGAGCAGTTCTTC
CASSVAPLYNEQFF
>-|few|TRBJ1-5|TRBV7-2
TGTGCCAGCAGCTTATCGGCAGCCTTCAATCAGCCCCAGCATTTT
CASSLSAAFNQPQHF
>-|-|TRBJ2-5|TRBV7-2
TGTGCCAGCAGTCGGCCGGGTGGTGAGACCCAGTACTTC
CASSRPGGETQYF
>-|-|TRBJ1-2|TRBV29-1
TGCAGCTCCCGCGGGGCAGGACCCGCTAACTATGGCTACACCTTC
CSSRGAGPANYGYTF
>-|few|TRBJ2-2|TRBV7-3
TGTGCCACCTCTTCTGGAGTGCCTGGGACAGGGGAGCTGTTTTTT
CATSSGVPGTGELFF
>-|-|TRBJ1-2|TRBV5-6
TGTGCCAGCAGCTTGGCAGGACAGAGCTATGGCTACACCTTC
CASSLAGQSYGYTF
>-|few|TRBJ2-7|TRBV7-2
TGTGCCAGCAGCAAAGACCCGGGACTCACCTACGAGCAGTACTTC
CASSKDPGLTYEQYF
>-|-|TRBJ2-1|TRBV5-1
TGCGCCAGCAGGAATCTTAACCAGTACAATGAGCAGTTCTTC
CASRNLNQYNEQFF
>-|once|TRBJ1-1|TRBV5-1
TGCGCCAGCAGCTCTTGGGGGAACCGGAACACTGAAGCTTTCTTT
CASSSWGNRNTEAFF
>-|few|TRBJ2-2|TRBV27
TGTGCCAGCATGCCCGGATGGGGGAGGAACACCGGGGAGCTGTTTTTT
CASMPGWGRNTGELFF
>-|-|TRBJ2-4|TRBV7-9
TGTGCCAGCAGCTTAGCGGGAGGTGGACGACAGAGAAACATTCAGTACTTC
CASSLAGGGRQRNIQYF
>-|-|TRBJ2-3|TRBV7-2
TGTGCCAGCAGCTTACGATCCGTAGATACGCAGTATTTT
CASSLRSVDTQYF
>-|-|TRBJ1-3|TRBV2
TGTGCCAGCATTAGAAACACCATATATTTT
CASIRNTIYF
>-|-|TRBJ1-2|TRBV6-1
TGTGCCAGCAGGGAAGGGAGACCTACAGTAGATGGCTACACCTTC
CASREGRPTVDGYTF
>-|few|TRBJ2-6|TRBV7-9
TGTGCCAGCAGCTTGAGGAGTGGGGCCAACGTCCTGACTTTC
CASSLRSGANVLTF
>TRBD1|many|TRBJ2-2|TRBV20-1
TGCAGTGCTAGGGCCGGGACAGGGGGCTGGAACACCGGGGAGCTGTTTTTT
CSARAGTGGWNTGELFF
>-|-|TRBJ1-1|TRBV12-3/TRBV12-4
TGTGCCAGCAGTTTTCAGGGTTCCTTAGGGGCTTTCTTT
CASSFQGSLGAFF
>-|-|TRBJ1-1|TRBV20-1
TGCAGTGCTAGTACCATGAACACTGAAGCTTTCTTT
CSASTMNTEAFF
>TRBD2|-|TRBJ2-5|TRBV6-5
TGTGCCAGCGGGGGAGCTAGCGGGGGGGAGACCCAGTACTTC
CASGGASGGETQYF